What follows are 9 T cell receptor beta chains derived from one specimen sequenced in a study of siplizumab effects on memory and regulatory T cells. This table comes from immunoSEQ multiplex PCR, and its TCRdb copy is limited to in-frame clones, with some not included. The data show approximately 90,000 clones, about 93% seen once. Source material: non-Treg CD4+ T cells sorted from blood. The receptor set was obtained from a human donor in good health.

The chain has TRBV4-3 and TRBJ1-2; D might be TRBD1 (6 bases). CDR1 and CDR2 (germline): LGHNA, YSLEER. The CDR3 spans 15 residues. V was trimmed by 4 bases and J by 8 bases, leaving 20 bases between them. The CDR3: CASSPTGYYMGGYTF. CDR3 in DNA: TGCGCCAGCAGCCCGACAGGTTACTATATGGGGGGCTACACCTTC.

The chain is built from TRBV7-2 and TRBJ2-7; perhaps TRBD2 as D (6 bases). CDR3 length: 14 residues. Germline-derived CDR1 and CDR2 are SGHTA and FQGNSA. The V end lost 2 bases, the J end lost 1 base, and 9 bases lay between the germline ends. The DNA for the CDR3 is TGTGCCAGCAGCTTATTGCGGGATTCCTACGAGCAGTACTTC. This gives the protein CASSLLRDSYEQYF. Together with reference TRBV7-2 and TRBJ2-7, the CDR3 gives the full variable domain: GAGVSQSPSNKVTEKGKDVELRCDPISGHTALYWYRQSLGQGLEFLIYFQGNSAPDKSGLPSDRFSAERTGGSVSTLTIQRTQQEDSAVYLCASSLLRDSYEQYFGPGTRLTVT.

The gene calls are TRBV30 and TRBJ2-4, with a tentative D call TRBD1 (5 bases). Looked up from germline, CDR1 is GTSNPN and CDR2 is SVGIG (reference sequence). Trimming took off 3 bases at V and 4 bases at J, with 7 bases between the two ends. There are 12 residues in the CDR3. The CDR3 DNA reads as TGTGCCTGGAGGAGGACAAAAAACATTCAGTACTTC. Residues: CAWRRTKNIQYF.

The rearrangement links TRBV7-9 to TRBJ2-7, with 7 bases that match TRBD1. Trimming cost V 5 bases and J 9 bases; bases outside gene matches: 7. Germline V lookup: CDR1 SEHNR, CDR2 FQNEAQ (reference sequence). The CDR3 is 12 residues long. For the CDR3, the DNA is TGTGCCAGCAGCCTTAGTGGGACAGTGCAGTACTTC. Amino acid sequence: CASSLSGTVQYF.

The rearrangement uses TRBV9 and TRBJ2-5; TRBD2 matches 7 bases. The DNA end is a closer match to TRBJ2-7, so the J assignment may be wrong. CDR3 length equals 14 residues. Germline V CDR1 and CDR2: SGDLS, YYNGEE. The CDR3 DNA sequence: TGTGCCAGCAGCGTTCTAGCGGCCCGGGACGAGCAGTACTTC. This codes for CASSVLAARDEQYF.

The V gene is TRBV5-1, the J gene TRBJ2-2, with 10 bases fitting TRBD1. This CDR3 spans 16 amino acids. The germline gives CDR1 SGHRS, CDR2 YFSETQ. V lost 0 bases to trimming and J lost 3 bases; unmatched junction nucleotides: 2. CDR3 protein: CASSLAGTGDTGELFF. The CDR3 DNA sequence: TGCGCCAGCAGCTTGGCCGGGACAGGGGACACCGGGGAGCTGTTTTTT.

The chain combines TRBV11-2 with TRBJ2-5; D remains unclear. Between the trimmed V and J ends, which lost 2 bases and 1 base, there was a span of 5 bases. CDR1 and CDR2 (germline): SGHAT, FQNNGV. The CDR3 length is 13 residues. The CDR3 here is CASSLISQETQYF. The CDR3, as DNA: TGTGCCAGCAGCTTAATCAGCCAAGAGACCCAGTACTTC.

The J gene is TRBJ2-6, the V gene TRBV18; no clear D gene. Per the germline V gene, CDR1 is KGHSH and CDR2 is LQKENI. Trimming cost V 2 bases and J 0 bases, with 8 bases left between them. The CDR3 loop spans 16 amino acids. CDR3 in amino acids: CASSPTESSGANVLTF. The CDR3 DNA follows: TGTGCCAGCTCACCAACAGAGAGCTCTGGGGCCAACGTCCTGACTTTC.

This chain uses TRBV30 with TRBJ2-3; a possible D gene is TRBD2 (6 bases). This CDR3 region has 17 residues. Per the germline V gene, CDR1 is GTSNPN and CDR2 is SVGIG (reference sequence). The germline V and J ends were trimmed by 0 bases and 0 bases, with 16 bases remaining between them. CDR3: CAWSVGGRGTSTDTQYF. CDR3 DNA sequence: TGTGCCTGGAGTGTTGGCGGGCGGGGCACTAGCACAGATACGCAGTATTTT.